The 8 T cell receptor beta chains below come from one sample, sequenced in a study of OX40 agonist ivuxolimab in advanced cancers. Profiling relied on immunoSEQ multiplex PCR, and the TCRdb table lists in-frame clones only, not all of them. This sample carries 60,000 or so clones, approximately 87% of them seen once, and the ten largest clones take 3% to 3.5%. The material sequenced was CD4+ or CD8+ T cells sorted from blood, taken in a trial of the OX40 agonist ivuxolimab. The receptors were gathered from an adult with an advanced solid tumor such as melanoma, head and neck, liver or kidney cancer.

The rearrangement joins TRBV5-6 to TRBJ2-5; D remains unclear. CDR3 size: 14 residues. V lost 7 bases and J lost 0, with 13 bases in between. The germline gives CDR1 SGHDT, CDR2 YYEEEE. CDR3 protein: CASQTPRNQETQYF. CDR3 DNA sequence: TGTGCCAGCCAGACCCCGCGAAACCAAGAGACCCAGTACTTC.

This chain uses TRBV28 with TRBJ1-6, with no clear D. V dropped 7 bases and J dropped 6 bases, with 10 bases sitting between them. The germline V gene has CDR1 MDHEN and CDR2 SYDVKM. The CDR3 contains 13 residues. The CDR3: CASNTAVNSPLHF. CDR3 DNA sequence: TGTGCCAGCAACACGGCAGTTAATTCACCCCTCCACTTT.

The rearrangement uses TRBV6-1 and TRBJ1-3; unclear D gene. CDR1 is MNHNS and CDR2 is SASEGT in the germline V gene. The V and J ends lost 2 bases and 0 bases respectively, with 11 bases between them. The CDR3 contains 16 residues. The chain's CDR3 is CASSEIVTSSGNTIYF. CDR3 coding DNA: TGTGCCAGCAGTGAAATTGTCACGAGCTCTGGAAACACCATATATTTT.

This rearrangement joins TRBV5-6 to TRBJ1-6; 7 nucleotides align to TRBD1. The V segment lost 4 bases and the J segment 9 bases; nucleotides outside the gene matches: 7. From germline, CDR1 is SGHDT and CDR2 YYEEEE. This CDR3 comprises 14 residues. In DNA, the CDR3 is TGTGCCAGCAGCCCGGGACAGCGGGGTTCACCCCTCCACTTT. Its protein is CASSPGQRGSPLHF.

V usage is TRBV5-6 and J usage is TRBJ1-1; D remains unclear. V was shortened by 3 bases and J by 0 bases, with 21 bases between the two germline ends. CDR3 length equals 18 residues. The germline V gene has CDR1 SGHDT and CDR2 YYEEEE. CDR3 sequence reads: CASSSELERVKVNTEAFF. DNA of the CDR3: TGTGCCAGCAGCTCCGAACTGGAAAGAGTAAAAGTGAACACTGAAGCTTTCTTT.

Worth noting for this clone: Additional DNA sequences in this sample encode the identical CDR3. V is TRBV6-1 and J is TRBJ1-2; D unclear. CDR1 and CDR2 (germline): MNHNS, SASEGT. CDR3 length equals 13 residues. The V and J ends lost 1 base and 4 bases respectively, with 7 bases between them. CDR3 residues: CASSEGARYGYTF. The CDR3, as DNA: TGTGCCAGCAGTGAAGGGGCGCGCTATGGCTACACCTTC.

The chain has TRBV6-5 and TRBJ2-3, with TRBD2 identical over 12 bases. CDR1 and CDR2 (germline): MNHEY, SVGAGI. The V segment lost 1 base and the J segment 5 bases; nucleotides outside the gene matches: 4. The CDR3 extends over 16 amino acids. The CDR3 nucleotides read TGTGCCAGCAGTTACTGGACTAGCGGGGTAGGAGATACGCAGTATTTT. It is translated as CASSYWTSGVGDTQYF.

This chain joins TRBV6-6 and TRBJ1-1, with TRBD1 identical over 9 bases. J was trimmed by 10 bases and V by 6 bases; bases with no gene match: 6. The CDR3 is 12 residues long. Germline loops: CDR1 MNHNY, CDR2 SVGAGI (reference sequence). The CDR3 DNA reads TGTGCCAGCAGGAGGACAGGGGACGGAGCTTTCTTT. It specifies CASRRTGDGAFF.